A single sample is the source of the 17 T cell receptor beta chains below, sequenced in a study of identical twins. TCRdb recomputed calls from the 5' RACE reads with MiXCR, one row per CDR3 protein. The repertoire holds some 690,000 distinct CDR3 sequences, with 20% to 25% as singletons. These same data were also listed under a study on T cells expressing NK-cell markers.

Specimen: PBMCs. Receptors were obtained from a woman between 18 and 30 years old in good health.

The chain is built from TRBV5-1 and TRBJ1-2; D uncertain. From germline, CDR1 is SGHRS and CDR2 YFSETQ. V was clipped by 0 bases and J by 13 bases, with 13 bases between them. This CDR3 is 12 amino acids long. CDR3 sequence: CASSLGGLPFTF. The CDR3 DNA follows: TGCGCCAGCAGCTTGGGTGGACTCCCGTTCACCTTC.

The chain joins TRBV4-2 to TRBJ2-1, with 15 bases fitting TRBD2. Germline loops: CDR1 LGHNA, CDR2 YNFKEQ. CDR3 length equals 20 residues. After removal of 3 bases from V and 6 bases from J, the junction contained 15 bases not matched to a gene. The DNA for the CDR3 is TGTGCCAGCAGCCATTTCCCGGGACTAGCGGGGGGCCGGGACGGCAATGAGCAGTTCTTC. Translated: CASSHFPGLAGGRDGNEQFF.

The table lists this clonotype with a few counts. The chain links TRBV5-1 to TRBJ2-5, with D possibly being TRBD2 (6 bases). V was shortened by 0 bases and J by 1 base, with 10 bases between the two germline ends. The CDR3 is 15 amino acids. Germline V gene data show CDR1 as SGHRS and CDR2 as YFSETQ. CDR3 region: CASSLALGGQETQYF. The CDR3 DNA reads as TGCGCCAGCAGCTTGGCTTTGGGGGGCCAAGAGACCCAGTACTTC. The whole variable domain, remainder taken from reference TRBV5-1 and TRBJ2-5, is KAGVTQTPRYLIKTRGQQVTLSCSPISGHRSVSWYQQTPGQGLQFLFEYFSETQRNKGNFPGRFSGRQFSNSRSEMNVSTLELGDSALYLCASSLALGGQETQYFGPGTRLLVL.

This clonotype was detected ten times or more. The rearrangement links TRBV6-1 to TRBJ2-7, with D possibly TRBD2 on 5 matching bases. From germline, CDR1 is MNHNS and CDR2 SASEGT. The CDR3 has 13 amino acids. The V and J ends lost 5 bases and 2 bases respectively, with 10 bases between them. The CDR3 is CASSPDGAYEQYF. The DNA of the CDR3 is TGTGCCAGCAGTCCAGACGGGGCCTACGAGCAGTACTTC.

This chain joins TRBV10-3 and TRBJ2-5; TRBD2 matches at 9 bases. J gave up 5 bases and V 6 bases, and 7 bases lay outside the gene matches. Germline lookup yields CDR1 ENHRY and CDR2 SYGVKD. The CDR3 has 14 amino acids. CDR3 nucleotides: TGTGCCATCAGAGCGACTAGCGGTAGGGAGACCCAGTACTTC. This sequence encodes CAIRATSGRETQYF.

The CDR3 coding sequence is TGTGCCAGCACCCTAGGGGCTCCTTCAGGGTCACCCCTCCACTTT. This gives the protein CASTLGAPSGSPLHF. The chain couples TRBV12-3 or TRBV12-4 to TRBJ1-6; the D gene is possibly TRBD1 (5 bases). The germline V and J ends were trimmed by 7 bases and 10 bases, with 20 bases remaining between them. The CDR3 extends over 15 amino acids.

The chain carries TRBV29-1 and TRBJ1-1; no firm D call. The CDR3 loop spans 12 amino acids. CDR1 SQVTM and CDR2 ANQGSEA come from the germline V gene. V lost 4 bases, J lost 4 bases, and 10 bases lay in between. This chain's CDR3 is CSVGKMATEAFF. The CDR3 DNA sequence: TGCAGCGTTGGAAAAATGGCCACTGAAGCTTTCTTT.

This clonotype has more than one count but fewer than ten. The CDR3 region is CASSTGVNADTQYF. The CDR3 DNA reads as TGCGCCAGCAGTACGGGGGTGAACGCAGATACGCAGTATTTT. The rearrangement links TRBV10-1 to TRBJ2-3; possible D gene TRBD2, 6 bases. This CDR3 is 14 amino acids long. Trimming left V 5 bases short and J 4 bases short, with 13 bases between. Germline assignment: CDR1 WNHNN and CDR2 SYGVQD (reference sequence).

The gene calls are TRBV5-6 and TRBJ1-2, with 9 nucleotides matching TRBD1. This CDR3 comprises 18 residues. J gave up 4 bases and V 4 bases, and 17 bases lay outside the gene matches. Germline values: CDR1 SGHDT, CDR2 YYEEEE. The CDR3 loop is CASSPALGTGYRRYGYTF. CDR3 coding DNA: TGTGCCAGCAGCCCAGCCTTAGGGACAGGGTACCGACGCTATGGCTACACCTTC. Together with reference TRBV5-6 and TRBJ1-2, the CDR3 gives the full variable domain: DAGVTQSPTHLIKTRGQQVTLRCSPKSGHDTVSWYQQALGQGPQFIFQYYEEEERQRGNFPDRFSGHQFPNYSSELNVNALLLGDSALYLCASSPALGTGYRRYGYTFGSGTRLTVV.

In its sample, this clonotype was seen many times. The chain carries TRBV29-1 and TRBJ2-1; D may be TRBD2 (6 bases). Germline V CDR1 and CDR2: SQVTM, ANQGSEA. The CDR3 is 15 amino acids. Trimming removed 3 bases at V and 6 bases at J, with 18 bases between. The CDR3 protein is CSVDTDRRVPNEQFF. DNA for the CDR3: TGCAGCGTTGACACCGACCGGAGGGTGCCCAATGAGCAGTTCTTC.

CDR3 nucleotides: TGTGCCAGCAGCCCCCTCGCGGCAAGCTCCTACAATGAGCAGTTCTTC. Translated: CASSPLAASSYNEQFF. The chain carries TRBV7-3 and TRBJ2-1; D not resolved. The CDR3 is 16 residues long. CDR1 and CDR2 (germline): SGHTA, FQGTGA. V was trimmed by 5 bases and J by 0 bases, leaving 14 bases between them.

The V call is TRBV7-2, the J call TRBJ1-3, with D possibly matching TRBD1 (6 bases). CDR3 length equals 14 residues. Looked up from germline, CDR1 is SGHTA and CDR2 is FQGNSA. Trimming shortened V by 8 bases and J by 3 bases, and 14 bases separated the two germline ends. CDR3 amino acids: CASRRTVIGNTIYF. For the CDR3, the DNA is TGTGCCAGCCGAAGGACAGTAATTGGAAACACCATATATTTT.

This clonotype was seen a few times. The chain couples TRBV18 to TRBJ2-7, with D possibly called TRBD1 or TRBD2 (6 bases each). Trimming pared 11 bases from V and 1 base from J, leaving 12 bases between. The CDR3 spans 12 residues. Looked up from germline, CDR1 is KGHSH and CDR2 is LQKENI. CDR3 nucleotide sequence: TGTGCCTCCCAAGGGGGGTCCTACGAGCAGTACTTC. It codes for CASQGGSYEQYF.

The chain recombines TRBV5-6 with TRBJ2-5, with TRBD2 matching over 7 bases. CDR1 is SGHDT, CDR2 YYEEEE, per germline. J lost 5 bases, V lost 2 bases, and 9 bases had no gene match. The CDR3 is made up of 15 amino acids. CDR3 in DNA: TGTGCCAGCAGCTTTCAAGCGGGATTGAGGGAGACCCAGTACTTC. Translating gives CASSFQAGLRETQYF.

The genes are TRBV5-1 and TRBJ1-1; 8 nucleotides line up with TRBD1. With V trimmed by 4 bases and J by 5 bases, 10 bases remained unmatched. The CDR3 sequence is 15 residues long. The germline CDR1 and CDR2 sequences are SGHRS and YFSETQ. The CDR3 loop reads CASSGRDRLRTEAFF. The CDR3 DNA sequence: TGCGCCAGCAGCGGACGGGACAGGTTGCGGACTGAAGCTTTCTTT. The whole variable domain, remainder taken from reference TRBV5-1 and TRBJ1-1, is KAGVTQTPRYLIKTRGQQVTLSCSPISGHRSVSWYQQTPGQGLQFLFEYFSETQRNKGNFPGRFSGRQFSNSRSEMNVSTLELGDSALYLCASSGRDRLRTEAFFGQGTRLTVV.

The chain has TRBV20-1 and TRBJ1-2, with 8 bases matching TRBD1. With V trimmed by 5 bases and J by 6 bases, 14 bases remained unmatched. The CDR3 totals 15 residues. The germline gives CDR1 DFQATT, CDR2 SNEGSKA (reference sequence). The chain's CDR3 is CSAFPGTGLYHGYTF. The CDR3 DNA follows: TGCAGTGCTTTCCCCGGGACAGGATTATACCATGGCTACACCTTC.

CDR3 DNA sequence: TGTGCCAGCAGCTTAACCCGGACAGGTTCGGCTTTCTTT. It encodes CASSLTRTGSAFF. The genes are TRBV7-2 and TRBJ1-1, with 7 bases aligning to TRBD1. J was trimmed by 11 bases and V by 2 bases; bases with no gene match: 8. Germline CDR1 and CDR2: SGHTA and FQGNSA. The CDR3 sequence is 13 residues long. Together with reference TRBV7-2 and TRBJ1-1, the CDR3 gives the full variable domain: GAGVSQSPSNKVTEKGKDVELRCDPISGHTALYWYRQSLGQGLEFLIYFQGNSAPDKSGLPSDRFSAERTGGSVSTLTIQRTQQEDSAVYLCASSLTRTGSAFFGQGTRLTVV.